This T cell receptor (beta chain) was obtained from a study of T cells in Graves' hyperthyroidism and ophthalmopathy. Study findings and constraints: The blood repertoire included most of the expanded thyroid clonotypes above 0.001.

This clonotype was detected a few times. What it recognizes is unknown. Diagnoses used clinical symptoms, serum thyroxine and TRAb, thyroid ultrasound and orbital computed tomography. This CDR3 region has 19 residues. The V gene's germline CDR1 is SGHRS and CDR2 YFSETQ. The ends lost 0 bases at V and 5 bases at J; junction bases unmatched: 11. Amplified regions were TCR beta CDR3 sequences from RNA transcripts. Primed by the HTBI set, a first-round RT-PCR was run on the TCR CDR3. Using its own MiXCR run on the multiplex PCR reads, TCRdb lists one record per CDR3 protein. The table lists 700,000 or so distinct CDR3 sequences, roughly 15% of them singletons.

The receptor was derived from a woman between 45 and 60 years old with Graves' ophthalmopathy. Sequenced material: blood. V is TRBV5-1 and J is TRBJ2-5; 15 nucleotides align to TRBD2. CDR3 sequence (DNA): TGCGCCAGCAGCTTGGCCCCGGTTGGACTAGCGGGAGGGGATGAGACCCAGTACTTC. This codes for CASSLAPVGLAGGDETQYF.